This TCR beta chain was observed in a study of CD8+ T cells in alopecia areata. Details on this clone: Antigen unknown.

Study-wide findings and caveats: Although TCR sharing was seen in mice, sharing across patients was less clear, possibly for HLA-related reasons. Among the cells sequenced in scalp samples are also the resident alphabeta T cells of normal skin.

It was cDNA, reverse transcribed from extracted RNA, that served as the sequencing template. Produced via immunoSEQ multiplex PCR; TCRdb's table is partial and in-frame only. This table holds some 99,000 clones, less than 50% found once. Germline lookup yields CDR1 GTSNPN and CDR2 SVGIG (reference sequence). Trimming pared 3 bases from V and 2 bases from J, leaving 11 bases between. This CDR3 spans 13 amino acids. The receptor comes from a human donor with alopecia areata. The specimen was CD4+ T cells sorted from blood. The chain is built from TRBV30 and TRBJ2-7; D is ambiguous. The CDR3, as DNA: TGTGCCTGGAGGCGTATGGCAGCCTACGAGCAGTACTTC. As protein: CAWRRMAAYEQYF.